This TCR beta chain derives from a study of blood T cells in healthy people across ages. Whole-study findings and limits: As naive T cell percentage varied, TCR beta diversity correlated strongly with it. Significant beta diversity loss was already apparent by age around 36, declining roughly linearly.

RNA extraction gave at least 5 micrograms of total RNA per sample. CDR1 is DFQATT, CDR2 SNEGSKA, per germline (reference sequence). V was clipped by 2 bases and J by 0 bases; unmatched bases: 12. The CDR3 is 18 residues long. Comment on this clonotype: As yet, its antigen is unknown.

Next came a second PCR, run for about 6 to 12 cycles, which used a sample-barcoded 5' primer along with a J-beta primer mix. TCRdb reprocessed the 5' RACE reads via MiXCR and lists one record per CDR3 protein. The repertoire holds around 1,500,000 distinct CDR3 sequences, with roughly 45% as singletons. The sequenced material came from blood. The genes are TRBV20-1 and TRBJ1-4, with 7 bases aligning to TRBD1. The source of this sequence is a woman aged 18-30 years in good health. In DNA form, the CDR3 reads TGCAGTGCTAGACCAGGACAGGTTGATTTGGCAACTAATGAAAAACTGTTTTTT. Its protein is CSARPGQVDLATNEKLFF.